This entry lists 10 T cell receptor beta chains sequenced from one sample in a study of blood T cell repertoires in COVID-19. Repertoires were generated with immunoSEQ multiplex PCR, while TCRdb's copy carries only in-frame clones and drops some. The sample records fewer than 250,000 clones, around 86% being singletons. Sequencing was done on a sample of PBMCs or T cells enriched from blood (not recorded which). These TCRs come from a middle-aged woman with acute COVID-19.

This clone was counted a single time. The chain employs TRBV7-2 and TRBJ2-7, with TRBD2 matching over 9 bases. Per germline, CDR1 SGHTA and CDR2 FQGNSA. The V segment lost 5 bases and the J segment 4 bases; nucleotides outside the gene matches: 3. The CDR3 is made up of 13 amino acids. The CDR3 nucleotides read TGTGCCAGCAGCCAGACTAGCGGTTACGAGCAGTACTTC. It yields the protein CASSQTSGYEQYF. The full variable domain, in which reference TRBV7-2 and TRBJ2-7 provide the parts outside the CDR3, is GAGVSQSPSNKVTEKGKDVELRCDPISGHTALYWYRQSLGQGLEFLIYFQGNSAPDKSGLPSDRFSAERTGGSVSTLTIQRTQQEDSAVYLCASSQTSGYEQYFGPGTRLTVT.

The genes are TRBV28 and TRBJ2-3; 10 bases match TRBD1. The CDR3 has 17 amino acids. Looked up from germline, CDR1 is MDHEN and CDR2 is SYDVKM. The trim removed 5 bases at V and 6 bases at J, leaving 14 bases unmatched. The CDR3 nucleotides are TGTGCCAGCAGTCAGGCGGGGACAGGGGACCCCTGGGATACGCAGTATTTT. This encodes CASSQAGTGDPWDTQYF.

This clone was seen only once. The chain is built from TRBV19 and TRBJ1-1, with D tentatively TRBD1 (6 bases). The CDR3 covers 14 residues. Per germline, CDR1 LNHDA and CDR2 SQIVND (reference sequence). V was pared by 3 bases and J by 4 bases, with 12 bases between. CDR3 bases: TGTGCCAGTAGTATTCCTGACAGGTCCACTGAAGCTTTCTTT. Translated: CASSIPDRSTEAFF.

This clone has just a few counts. V is TRBV6-5 and J is TRBJ2-4; 11 nucleotides agree with TRBD2. V trimming: 2 bases; J trimming: 6 bases; junction bases outside the gene matches: 3. From germline, CDR1 is MNHEY and CDR2 SVGAGI. CDR3 size: 15 residues. The CDR3 DNA reads TGTGCCAGCAGTTACGCAGGACTAGCGGGAAACATTCAGTACTTC. Translation gives CASSYAGLAGNIQYF.

DNA for the CDR3: TGTGCCAGCAGCTCCAGGGACAGGGTAGGAGAGACCCAGTACTTC. The encoded protein is CASSSRDRVGETQYF. The J gene is TRBJ2-5, the V gene TRBV7-2, with 9 bases fitting TRBD1. This CDR3 spans 15 amino acids. The J segment lost 4 bases and the V segment lost 4 bases, leaving 7 bases of the junction unmatched. Germline values: CDR1 SGHTA, CDR2 FQGNSA.

This clone was found once. This chain links TRBV9 with TRBJ2-7; the match to TRBD2 covers 8 bases. The length of the CDR3 is 15 residues. J was trimmed by 5 bases and V by 0 bases; bases with no gene match: 7. Germline V gives CDR1 SGDLS, CDR2 YYNGEE. CDR3 coding DNA: TGTGCCAGCAGCGTAGGCGGGGGGCGCGGGAACGAGCAGTACTTC. Translating it yields CASSVGGGRGNEQYF.

This chain connects TRBV10-3 to TRBJ2-1, with D possibly matching TRBD1 (5 bases). The CDR3 length is 16 residues. V gave up 4 bases and J gave up 8 bases, with 21 bases separating them. CDR1 and CDR2 (germline): ENHRY, SYGVKD. The CDR3 DNA follows: TGTGCCATCAGTGGAGGTTTAGGACAAGGGGTACATGAGCAGTTCTTC. Encoded protein: CAISGGLGQGVHEQFF.

The chain recombines TRBV3-1 (or the pseudogene TRBV3-2) with TRBJ1-3; 11 bases agree with TRBD1. V was pared by 3 bases and J by 0 bases, with 4 bases of the junction left unmatched. Germline CDR1 LGHDT, CDR2 YNNKEL (reference sequence). The CDR3 covers 17 residues. CDR3 sequence reads: CASSHGQGASSGNTIYF. For the CDR3, the DNA is TGTGCCAGCAGCCACGGACAGGGGGCAAGCTCTGGAAACACCATATATTTT.

This clone appeared a single time. V gene TRBV19 combines with J gene TRBJ1-1; a weak D match, TRBD1 (5 bases). Trimming stripped 4 bases from V and 9 bases from J, with 12 bases between. In germline, CDR1 is LNHDA, CDR2 SQIVND (reference sequence). The CDR3 has 12 amino acids. The CDR3 DNA reads as TGTGCCAGTAGTAAGTCCCGGGGGAAAGCTTTCTTT. This sequence encodes CASSKSRGKAFF.

This chain links TRBV2 with TRBJ2-1; D is unresolved. CDR1 is SNHLY, CDR2 FYNNEI, per germline. The V gene lost 3 bases and the J gene lost 3 bases, with 9 bases spanning the gap. The CDR3 contains 14 residues. The CDR3 reads CASSDFTVYNEQFF. As DNA, the CDR3 is TGTGCCAGCAGTGACTTCACAGTCTACAATGAGCAGTTCTTC.